The following is a T cell receptor beta chain sequence with its context. Its antigen remains unknown. Here immunoSEQ multiplex PCR was the method, and the copy in TCRdb shows in-frame clones only, minus some. The profile shows 150,000 or so clones, about nine tenths of them singletons. The data were taken from a study of T cell responses to AZD1222 COVID-19 vaccine. General study results and limits: Spike-specific TCR breadth and depth both grew after two AZD1222 doses.

The V gene's germline CDR1 is LGHNA and CDR2 YNFKEQ. This CDR3 region has 16 residues. Trimming stripped 4 bases from V and 1 base from J, with 15 bases between. This chain joins TRBV4-2 and TRBJ2-3; perhaps TRBD1 as D (6 bases). This specimen consisted of peripheral blood, obtained on day 0 of AZD1222 vaccination. The clonotype was recovered from an adult in good health. The CDR3 DNA reads TGTGCCAGCAGCCTTGGACAGCCAGGAGGCACAGATACGCAGTATTTT. Translated: CASSLGQPGGTDTQYF.